The T cell receptor (beta chain) described here comes from a study of blood T cell repertoires in COVID-19. Background on the study: Acute and convalescent COVID-19 samples came from the United States, Italy and Spain. PBMCs, B-cell-depleted T cells, or T cells provided the cDNA or gDNA that made up the material.

The germline gives CDR1 LNHNV, CDR2 YYDKDF (reference sequence). This CDR3 comprises 14 residues. Trimming shortened V by 5 bases and J by 6 bases, and 13 bases separated the two germline ends. In the source study's methods: It was from reference gene primer amplification that nucleated cell counts were estimated. The protocol was immunoSEQ multiplex PCR, while the TCRdb copy is restricted to in-frame clones and leaves out a portion. That table supplies the V and J calls and clone size; D and trimming were determined from the DNA. The sample yields tens of thousands of clones, 65% to 80% seen once. This receptor was identified in a man at least 80 years old with acute or convalescent COVID-19. Material for sequencing was peripheral blood. The chain combines TRBV15 with TRBJ2-2; D might be TRBD2 (6 bases). The CDR3 coding sequence is TGTGCCACCAGCTCAGGAGGGCGGCCCGGGGAGCTGTTTTTT. It translates to CATSSGGRPGELFF.